The source of this TCR beta chain is a study of cytomegalovirus exposure and HLA in healthy donors. For the study at large: Sequencing of 150 million to 200 million T cells in an earlier analysis found around 110 million unique TCR beta sequences. General study findings and limits: The authors enumerated over 150 TCR beta chains as linked to cytomegalovirus. According to a later analysis, most TCR beta chains associated with CMV appeared HLA-restricted.

The V and J ends lost 2 bases and 7 bases, in that order; junction bases with no gene match: 2. The CDR3 contains 13 residues. Germline V gene sequence: CDR1 MNHEY, CDR2 SVGAGI. The PCR ran on 60 Vbeta and 13 Jbeta primers. The data were produced by immunoSEQ multiplex PCR, yet TCRdb's version contains in-frame clones alone and is incomplete. The sample carries approximately 140,000 clones, 75% to 80% recorded once. As concerns this clone: Its specificity is unknown.

Sequencing used PBMCs. The chain combines TRBV6-5 with TRBJ2-1; 7 bases fit TRBD1. This receptor was taken from a middle-aged woman in good health and CMV-seropositive. The CDR3 DNA follows: TGTGCCAGCAGTTACGTCAGGGGGAATGAGCAGTTCTTC. It specifies CASSYVRGNEQFF.